This T cell receptor beta chain is drawn from a study of blood T cell repertoires in COVID-19. The wider study: T cells, B-cell-depleted T cells, or PBMCs supplied cDNA or gDNA.

The trim removed 1 base at V and 10 bases at J, leaving 7 bases unmatched. CDR3 length: 17 amino acids. Germline lookup yields CDR1 LGHDT and CDR2 YNNKEL (reference sequence). TCRdb's copy holds only in-frame clones and misses some; the assay was immunoSEQ multiplex PCR. Among about 170,000 clones, roughly 78% were seen once, and the ten largest hold around 20%. Allocation to cohorts depended on clinical history reported by the participants. The sequenced sample was PBMCs or T cells enriched from blood (not recorded which). The gene calls are TRBV3-1 (or the pseudogene TRBV3-2) and TRBJ2-1; 16 nucleotides align to TRBD2. This clonotype originated in a woman in her seventies in a cohort exposed to, infected with or recovered from COVID-19 (not recorded which). The CDR3 DNA is TGTGCCAGCAGCCAAGGATGGGGACTAGCGGGAGGGCCGGAGCAGTTCTTC. It encodes CASSQGWGLAGGPEQFF.